This passage covers 24 T cell receptor beta chains from one sample sequenced in a study of a mutant IDH1 vaccine in newly diagnosed glioma. Their antigens remain unidentified. Time point described: week 11, during vaccination. Every vaccination contained 300 ug of the mutant IDH1 20-mer peptide and was paired with topical imiquimod. The method was immunoSEQ multiplex PCR; TCRdb's version includes in-frame clones alone and lacks a portion of them. This table holds around 53,000 clones, 91% found once. The sample was PBMCs, taken from a glioma patient whose treatment included an IDH1 peptide vaccine. These receptors were collected from a man between 45 and 60 years old with glioma.

V and J are TRBV5-1 and TRBJ2-7; 7 bases match TRBD2. Trimming cost V 4 bases and J 2 bases; bases outside gene matches: 12. The CDR3 runs to 16 residues. Germline V lookup: CDR1 SGHRS, CDR2 YFSETQ. This CDR3 is CASSRRSAGDPYEQYF. CDR3 nucleotides: TGCGCCAGCAGCCGCCGCAGTGCGGGAGACCCCTACGAGCAGTACTTC.

This chain joins TRBV5-1 and TRBJ2-7; 11 bases are shared with TRBD2. The CDR3 is made up of 15 amino acids. Germline CDR1 SGHRS, CDR2 YFSETQ. V was pared by 4 bases and J by 3 bases, with 6 bases of the junction left unmatched. CDR3 nucleotides: TGCGCCAGCAGCGTTACTAGCGGGAGTTTCTACGAGCAGTACTTC. Residues: CASSVTSGSFYEQYF.

J is TRBJ1-5 and V is TRBV7-2; D possibly corresponds to TRBD1 (5 bases). Deletions cut 1 base from V and 6 bases from J, with 22 bases between. This CDR3 has 18 amino acids. Germline assignment: CDR1 SGHTA and CDR2 FQGNSA. Here the CDR3 reads CASSLVQGTNTRGQPQHF. The DNA of the CDR3 is TGTGCCAGCAGCTTAGTGCAGGGAACTAACACTCGGGGTCAGCCCCAGCATTTT.

The rearrangement joins TRBV4-1 to TRBJ2-1, with D unresolved. V gave up 0 bases and J gave up 1 base, with 10 bases separating them. CDR3 length: 16 residues. Germline V gene lookup returns CDR1 MGHRA and CDR2 YSYEKL. CDR3 protein: CASSQELSLSYNEQFF. The CDR3 DNA sequence: TGCGCCAGCAGCCAAGAGCTCAGTTTGTCCTACAATGAGCAGTTCTTC.

This clone has a single count. The chain has TRBV29-1 and TRBJ2-3, with TRBD1 matching over 8 bases. Germline-derived CDR1 and CDR2 are SQVTM and ANQGSEA. With 4 bases clipped from V and 2 bases from J, the junction kept 8 bases outside the gene matches. The CDR3 is 15 amino acids. The CDR3 coding sequence is TGCAGCGTTGGAATCAGGGGGCTCCACACAGATACGCAGTATTTT. This sequence encodes CSVGIRGLHTDTQYF.

The genes are TRBV6-1 and TRBJ1-3; D is ambiguous. CDR3 length equals 12 residues. Germline CDR1 and CDR2: MNHNS and SASEGT. Trimming took off 0 bases at V and 9 bases at J, with 6 bases between the two ends. CDR3 bases: TGTGCCAGCAGTGAAGCATTTGGCACCATATATTTT. It encodes CASSEAFGTIYF.

V gene TRBV5-1 combines with J gene TRBJ2-2; 15 bases are a match to TRBD2. The V and J ends lost 3 bases and 8 bases, in that order; junction bases with no gene match: 5. This CDR3 is 16 amino acids long. Germline-derived CDR1 and CDR2 are SGHRS and YFSETQ. The CDR3 here is CASSWTSGRDAGELFF. CDR3 bases: TGCGCCAGCAGCTGGACTAGCGGGAGGGATGCGGGGGAGCTGTTTTTT.

This sequence joins TRBV6-4 and TRBJ2-1; 11 nucleotides align to TRBD1. CDR1 and CDR2 from the germline V gene are MRHNA and SNTAGT. V dropped 6 bases and J dropped 6; count of bases not matched to a gene: 4. The CDR3 runs to 14 residues. CDR3 nucleotides: TGTGCCAGCAGCCCCGGGACAGGGGGCAATGAGCAGTTCTTC. It codes for CASSPGTGGNEQFF.

J is TRBJ2-7 and V is TRBV10-3; maybe TRBD2 (5 bases). This CDR3 region has 13 residues. The germline V and J ends were trimmed by 3 bases and 3 bases, with 9 bases remaining between them. Germline assignment: CDR1 ENHRY and CDR2 SYGVKD. In DNA form, the CDR3 reads TGTGCCATCAGTGAAACAGCGGACTACGAGCAGTACTTC. Its protein product is CAISETADYEQYF.

The chain couples TRBV6-1 to TRBJ1-2; no firm D call. Germline V gene sequence: CDR1 MNHNS, CDR2 SASEGT. This CDR3 comprises 14 residues. V was pared by 6 bases and J by 3 bases, with 14 bases between. The CDR3 sequence: CASSATWSDYGYTF. The CDR3 bases are TGTGCCAGCAGCGCTACTTGGAGTGACTATGGCTACACCTTC.

This rearrangement joins TRBV2 to TRBJ2-1; 9 positions match TRBD1. Germline V gene data show CDR1 as SNHLY and CDR2 as FYNNEI. This CDR3 region has 13 residues. Here the CDR3 reads CATGTGTYNEQFF. In DNA, the CDR3 is TGTGCTACCGGGACAGGGACCTACAATGAGCAGTTCTTC.

J is TRBJ1-2 and V is TRBV7-9; D uncertain. This CDR3 is built from 14 residues. In germline, CDR1 is SEHNR, CDR2 FQNEAQ (reference sequence). V dropped 3 bases and J dropped 7 bases, with 15 bases sitting between them. The CDR3 nucleotides read TGTGCCAGCAGCTTTGAGGGTTTGAGGAGTGGCTACACCTTC. Translating it yields CASSFEGLRSGYTF.

This chain links TRBV28 with TRBJ1-2; 8 nucleotides line up with TRBD1. The ends lost 3 bases at V and 4 bases at J; junction bases unmatched: 1. Germline CDR1 and CDR2: MDHEN and SYDVKM. The CDR3 has 13 amino acids. The CDR3 region is CASSFTGGYGYTF. In DNA, the CDR3 is TGTGCCAGCAGTTTCACAGGGGGCTATGGCTACACCTTC.

This clone was observed a few times. The genes are TRBV11-3 and TRBJ2-7; TRBD2 is a possible D gene (6 bases). V was shortened by 5 bases and J by 7 bases, with 18 bases between the two germline ends. The CDR3 spans 14 residues. Germline V gives CDR1 SGHNT, CDR2 YENEEA. The DNA of the CDR3 is TGTGCCAGCAGCCGCGGGGAAGGTTTGGAGGAGCAGTACTTC. The encoded protein is CASSRGEGLEEQYF.

The genes are TRBV19 and TRBJ1-4; no reliable D call. The germline V gene has CDR1 LNHDA and CDR2 SQIVND (reference sequence). V dropped 3 bases and J dropped 0 bases, with 8 bases sitting between them. This CDR3 has 15 amino acids. This CDR3 reads CASSISISTNEKLFF. In nucleotides, the CDR3 is TGTGCCAGTAGTATCAGCATATCAACTAATGAAAAACTGTTTTTT. The full variable domain, completed using reference TRBV19 and TRBJ1-4, is DGGITQSPKYLFRKEGQNVTLSCEQNLNHDAMYWYRQDPGQGLRLIYYSQIVNDFQKGDIAEGYSVSREKKESFPLTVTSAQKNPTAFYLCASSISISTNEKLFFGSGTQLSVL.

The chain has TRBV5-1 and TRBJ2-4; a weak D match, TRBD1 (7 bases). This CDR3 is 20 amino acids long. Germline lookup yields CDR1 SGHRS and CDR2 YFSETQ. Trimming cost V 4 bases and J 6 bases, with 32 bases left between them. This CDR3 reads CASSTAGGLTGSPFRNIQYF. The CDR3 nucleotides are TGCGCCAGCAGCACCGCAGGGGGACTCACTGGGAGCCCTTTTAGAAACATTCAGTACTTC.

The chain uses TRBV7-2 and TRBJ1-6; possible D gene TRBD1, 5 bases. Germline V gives CDR1 SGHTA, CDR2 FQGNSA. The CDR3 runs 15 residues. The V end lost 0 bases, the J end lost 8 bases, and 11 bases lay between the germline ends. The CDR3 coding sequence is TGTGCCAGCAGCTTAGCCCAGGGTGTCTATTCACCCCTCCACTTT. The encoded protein is CASSLAQGVYSPLHF.

This clone has only one observation. The chain recombines TRBV6-1 with TRBJ2-1, with D possibly matching TRBD1 (6 bases). V dropped 10 bases and J dropped 7 bases, with 8 bases sitting between them. CDR1 is MNHNS, CDR2 SASEGT, per germline. There are 10 residues in the CDR3. The DNA for the CDR3 is TGTGCCACGGACAGTAATGAGCAGTTCTTC. This translates into CATDSNEQFF.

This clone was seen just once. This chain joins TRBV6-1 and TRBJ1-2, with 9 bases that match TRBD1. This CDR3 region has 15 residues. V was clipped by 7 bases and J by 4 bases; unmatched bases: 10. Germline lookup yields CDR1 MNHNS and CDR2 SASEGT. The CDR3, as DNA: TGTGCCAGCATGTCGGGACAGGGTGAATCCTATGGCTACACCTTC. It translates to CASMSGQGESYGYTF.

This chain uses TRBV7-9 with TRBJ2-1, with D perhaps matching TRBD2 (5 bases). The CDR3 spans 14 residues. Trimming shortened V by 5 bases and J by 7 bases, and 15 bases separated the two germline ends. CDR1 SEHNR and CDR2 FQNEAQ come from the germline V gene (reference sequence). CDR3 region: CASSRDLLWNEQFF. The CDR3 DNA sequence: TGTGCCAGCAGCCGGGATCTACTTTGGAATGAGCAGTTCTTC.

The chain carries TRBV21-1 and TRBJ1-3; no check of the table's D call, TRBD1, against the DNA was made. TRBV21-1 is marked as a pseudogene. The length of the CDR3 is 16 residues. In DNA form, the CDR3 reads TGTGCCAGCCTCAACCAAACAGGGCCTACTGGAAACACCATATATTTT. Protein sequence: CASLNQTGPTGNTIYF.

The chain links TRBV11-3 to TRBJ2-1, with 9 nucleotides matching TRBD2. CDR1 and CDR2 from the germline V gene are SGHNT and YENEEA. The CDR3 runs 15 residues. With 1 base clipped from V and 6 bases from J, the junction kept 4 bases outside the gene matches. The CDR3 spells CASSLGGLASNEQFF. CDR3 nucleotide sequence: TGTGCCAGCAGCTTAGGGGGACTAGCTTCCAATGAGCAGTTCTTC.

The chain uses TRBV6-1 and TRBJ2-7; 7 bases fit TRBD1. The germline CDR1 and CDR2 sequences are MNHNS and SASEGT. The CDR3 is 15 amino acids. V shed 5 bases, J shed 1 base, and the junction held 8 bases outside the gene matches. The CDR3: CASSHLGTASYEQYF. In DNA, the CDR3 is TGTGCCAGCAGTCATCTCGGGACAGCTTCCTACGAGCAGTACTTC.

The genes are TRBV7-3 and TRBJ2-2; no clear D. Germline lookup yields CDR1 SGHTA and CDR2 FQGTGA. The ends were cut back, 6 bases at V and 6 bases at J, with 14 bases in the middle. This CDR3 is built from 14 residues. CDR3 amino acids: CASSSRNGPGELFF. DNA of the CDR3: TGTGCCAGCAGTTCACGGAATGGACCCGGGGAGCTGTTTTTT.